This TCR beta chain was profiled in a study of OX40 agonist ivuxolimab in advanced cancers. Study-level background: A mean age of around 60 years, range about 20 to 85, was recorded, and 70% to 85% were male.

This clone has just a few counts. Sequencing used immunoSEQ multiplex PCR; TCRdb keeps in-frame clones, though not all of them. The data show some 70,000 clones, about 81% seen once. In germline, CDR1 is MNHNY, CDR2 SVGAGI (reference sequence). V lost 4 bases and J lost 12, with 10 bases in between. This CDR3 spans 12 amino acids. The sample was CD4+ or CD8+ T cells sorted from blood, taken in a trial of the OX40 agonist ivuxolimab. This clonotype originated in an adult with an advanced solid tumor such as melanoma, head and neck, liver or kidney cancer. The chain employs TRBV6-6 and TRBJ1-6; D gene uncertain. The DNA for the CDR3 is TGTGCCAGCAGTTCCACGGCCTTACCCCTCCACTTT. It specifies CASSSTALPLHF.